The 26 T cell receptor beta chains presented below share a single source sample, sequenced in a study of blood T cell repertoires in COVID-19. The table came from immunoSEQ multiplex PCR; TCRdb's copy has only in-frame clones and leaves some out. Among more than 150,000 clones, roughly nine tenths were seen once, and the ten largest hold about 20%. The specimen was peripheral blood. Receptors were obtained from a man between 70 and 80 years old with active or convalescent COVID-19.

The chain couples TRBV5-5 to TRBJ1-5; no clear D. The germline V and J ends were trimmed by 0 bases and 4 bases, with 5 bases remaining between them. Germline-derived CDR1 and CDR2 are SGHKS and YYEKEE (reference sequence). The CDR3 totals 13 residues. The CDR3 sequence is CASSLGENQPQHF. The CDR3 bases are TGTGCCAGCAGCTTGGGTGAGAATCAGCCCCAGCATTTT.

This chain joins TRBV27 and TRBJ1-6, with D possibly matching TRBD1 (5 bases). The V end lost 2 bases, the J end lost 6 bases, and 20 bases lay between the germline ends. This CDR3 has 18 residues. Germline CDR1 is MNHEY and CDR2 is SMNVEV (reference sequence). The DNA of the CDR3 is TGTGCCAGCAGTTTAACCTGGACATCCTTCTCCCTTAATTCACCCCTCCACTTT. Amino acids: CASSLTWTSFSLNSPLHF.

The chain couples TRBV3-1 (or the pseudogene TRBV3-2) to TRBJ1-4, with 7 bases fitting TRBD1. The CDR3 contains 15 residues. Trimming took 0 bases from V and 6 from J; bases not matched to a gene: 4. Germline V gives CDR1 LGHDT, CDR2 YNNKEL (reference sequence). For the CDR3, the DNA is TGTGCCAGCAGCCAAGATATAGGGGGCTATGAAAAACTGTTTTTT. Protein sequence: CASSQDIGGYEKLFF.

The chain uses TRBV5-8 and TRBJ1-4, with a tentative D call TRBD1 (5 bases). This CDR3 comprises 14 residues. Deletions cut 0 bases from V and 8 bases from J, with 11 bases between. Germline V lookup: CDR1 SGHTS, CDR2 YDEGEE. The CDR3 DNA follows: TGTGCCAGCAGCTTGGAAGGGGTTGGGGAAAAACTGTTTTTT. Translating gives CASSLEGVGEKLFF.

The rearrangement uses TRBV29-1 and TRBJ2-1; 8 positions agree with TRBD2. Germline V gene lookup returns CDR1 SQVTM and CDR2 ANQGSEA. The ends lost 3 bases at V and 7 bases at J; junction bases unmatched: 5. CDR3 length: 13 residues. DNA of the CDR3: TGCAGCGTTGAGGCGGGGGGCAGGAATGAGCAGTTCTTC. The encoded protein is CSVEAGGRNEQFF.

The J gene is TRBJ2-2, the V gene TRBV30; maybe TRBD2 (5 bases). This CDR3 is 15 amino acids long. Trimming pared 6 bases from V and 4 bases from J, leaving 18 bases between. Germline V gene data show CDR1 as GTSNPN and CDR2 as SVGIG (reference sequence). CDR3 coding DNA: TGTGCCTGTCATACTCACGCGGGTCTCACCGGGGAGCTGTTTTTT. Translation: CACHTHAGLTGELFF.

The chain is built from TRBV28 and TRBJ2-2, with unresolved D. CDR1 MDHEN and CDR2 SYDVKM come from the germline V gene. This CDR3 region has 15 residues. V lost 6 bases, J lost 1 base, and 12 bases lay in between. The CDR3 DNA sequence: TGTGCCAGCAGCTTACCACCGGGGAACACCGGGGAGCTGTTTTTT. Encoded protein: CASSLPPGNTGELFF.

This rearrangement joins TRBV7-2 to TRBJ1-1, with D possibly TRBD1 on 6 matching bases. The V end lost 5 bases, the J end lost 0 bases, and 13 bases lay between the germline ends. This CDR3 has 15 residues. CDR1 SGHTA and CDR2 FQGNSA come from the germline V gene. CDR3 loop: CASSPTWDMNTEAFF. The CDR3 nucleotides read TGTGCCAGCAGCCCCACTTGGGACATGAACACTGAAGCTTTCTTT.

CDR3 residues: CASLDRQNSYEQYF. The CDR3 DNA sequence: TGTGCCAGCTTAGACAGGCAGAATTCCTACGAGCAGTACTTC. The chain recombines TRBV21-1 with TRBJ2-7; the table gives TRBD1 as D, unverified against the DNA. TRBV21-1 is termed a pseudogene. The CDR3 has 14 amino acids.

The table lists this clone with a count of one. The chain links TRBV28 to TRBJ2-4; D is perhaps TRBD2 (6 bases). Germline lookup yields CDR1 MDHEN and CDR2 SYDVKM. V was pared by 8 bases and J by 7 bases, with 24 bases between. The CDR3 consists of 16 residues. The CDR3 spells CASRKYGGREVNIQYF. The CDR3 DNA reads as TGTGCCAGCCGGAAATACGGGGGTCGCGAGGTCAACATTCAGTACTTC.

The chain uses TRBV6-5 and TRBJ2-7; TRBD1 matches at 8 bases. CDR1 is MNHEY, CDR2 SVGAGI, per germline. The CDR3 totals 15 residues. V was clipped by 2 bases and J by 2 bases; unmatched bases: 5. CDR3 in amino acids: CASSYLGQGTYEQYF. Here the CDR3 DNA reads TGTGCCAGCAGTTACCTAGGACAGGGCACCTACGAGCAGTACTTC.

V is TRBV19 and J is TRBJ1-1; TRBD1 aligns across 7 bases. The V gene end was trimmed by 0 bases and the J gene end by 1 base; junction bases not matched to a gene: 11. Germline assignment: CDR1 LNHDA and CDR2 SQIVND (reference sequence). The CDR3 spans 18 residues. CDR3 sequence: CASSIDQSLTGQNTEAFF. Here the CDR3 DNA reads TGTGCCAGTAGTATAGATCAATCCCTGACAGGGCAGAACACTGAAGCTTTCTTT.

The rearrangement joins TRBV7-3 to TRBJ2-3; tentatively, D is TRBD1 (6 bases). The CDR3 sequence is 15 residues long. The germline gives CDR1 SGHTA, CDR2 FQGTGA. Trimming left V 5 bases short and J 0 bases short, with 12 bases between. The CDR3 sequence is CASSPGQSSTDTQYF. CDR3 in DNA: TGTGCCAGCAGCCCTGGACAGAGTAGCACAGATACGCAGTATTTT.

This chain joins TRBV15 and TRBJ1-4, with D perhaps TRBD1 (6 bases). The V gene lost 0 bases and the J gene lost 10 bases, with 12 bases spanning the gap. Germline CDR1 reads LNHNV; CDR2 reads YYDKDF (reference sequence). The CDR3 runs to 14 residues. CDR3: CATSRDRDRSKLFF. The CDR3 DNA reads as TGTGCCACCAGCAGAGATAGAGACAGGTCAAAACTGTTTTTT.

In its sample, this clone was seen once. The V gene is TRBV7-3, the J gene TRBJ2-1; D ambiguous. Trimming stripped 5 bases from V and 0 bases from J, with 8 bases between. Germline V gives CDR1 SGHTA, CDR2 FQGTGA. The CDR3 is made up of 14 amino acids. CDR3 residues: CASSARGSYNEQFF. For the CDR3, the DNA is TGTGCCAGCAGCGCCCGAGGCTCCTACAATGAGCAGTTCTTC.

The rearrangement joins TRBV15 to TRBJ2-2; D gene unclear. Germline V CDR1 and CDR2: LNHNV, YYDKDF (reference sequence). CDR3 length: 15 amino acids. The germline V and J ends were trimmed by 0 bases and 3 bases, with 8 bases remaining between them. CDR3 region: CATSRDRRYTGELFF. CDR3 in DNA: TGTGCCACCAGCAGAGATCGCAGATACACCGGGGAGCTGTTTTTT. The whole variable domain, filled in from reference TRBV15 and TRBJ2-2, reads DAMVIQNPRYQVTQFGKPVTLSCSQTLNHNVMYWYQQKSSQAPKLLFHYYDKDFNNEADTPDNFQSRRPNTSFCFLDIRSPGLGDTAMYLCATSRDRRYTGELFFGEGSRLTVL.

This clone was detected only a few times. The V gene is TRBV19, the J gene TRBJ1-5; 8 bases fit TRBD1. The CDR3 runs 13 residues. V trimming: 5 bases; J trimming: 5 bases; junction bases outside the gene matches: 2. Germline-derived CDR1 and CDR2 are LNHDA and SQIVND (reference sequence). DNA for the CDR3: TGTGCCAGTAGTTCGGACAGGGATCAGCCCCAGCATTTT. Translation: CASSSDRDQPQHF.

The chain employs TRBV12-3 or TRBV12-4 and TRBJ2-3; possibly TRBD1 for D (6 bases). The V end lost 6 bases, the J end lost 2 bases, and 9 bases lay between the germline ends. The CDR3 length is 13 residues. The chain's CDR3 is CASRRQDTDTQYF. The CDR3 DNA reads TGTGCCAGCAGAAGACAGGACACAGATACGCAGTATTTT.

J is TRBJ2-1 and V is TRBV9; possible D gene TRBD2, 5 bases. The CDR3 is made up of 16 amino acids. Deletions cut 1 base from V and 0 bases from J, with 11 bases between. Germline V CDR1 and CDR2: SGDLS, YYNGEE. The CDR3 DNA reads TGTGCCAGCAGCGTACATGCGGGTAGCTCCTACAATGAGCAGTTCTTC. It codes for CASSVHAGSSYNEQFF.

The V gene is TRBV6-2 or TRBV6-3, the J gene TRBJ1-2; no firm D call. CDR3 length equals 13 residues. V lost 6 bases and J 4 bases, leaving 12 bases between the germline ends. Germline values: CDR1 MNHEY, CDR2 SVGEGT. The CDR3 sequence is CASSLSRVYGYTF. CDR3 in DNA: TGTGCCAGCAGCCTCAGTCGGGTCTATGGCTACACCTTC.

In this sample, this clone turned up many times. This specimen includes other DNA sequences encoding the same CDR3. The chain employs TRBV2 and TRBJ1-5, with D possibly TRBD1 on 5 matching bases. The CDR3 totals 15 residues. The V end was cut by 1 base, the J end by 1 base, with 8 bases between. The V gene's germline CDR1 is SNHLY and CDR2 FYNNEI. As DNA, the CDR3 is TGTGCCAGCAGTGAAGGTAGGGGAAGCAATCAGCCCCAGCATTTT. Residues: CASSEGRGSNQPQHF.

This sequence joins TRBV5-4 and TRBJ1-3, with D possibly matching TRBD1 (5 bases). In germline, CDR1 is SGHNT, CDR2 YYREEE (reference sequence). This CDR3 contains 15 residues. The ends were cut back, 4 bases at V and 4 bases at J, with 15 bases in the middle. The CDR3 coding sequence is TGTGCCAGCAGCCCGTCTGGGGCTCTCGGAAACACCATATATTTT. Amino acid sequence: CASSPSGALGNTIYF.

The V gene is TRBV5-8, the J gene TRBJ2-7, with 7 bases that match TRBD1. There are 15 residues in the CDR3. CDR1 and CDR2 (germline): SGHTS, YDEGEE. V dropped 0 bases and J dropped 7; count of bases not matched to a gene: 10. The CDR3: CASSLDRGRAREQYF. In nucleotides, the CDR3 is TGTGCCAGCAGCTTGGACAGGGGTAGAGCTAGGGAGCAGTACTTC.

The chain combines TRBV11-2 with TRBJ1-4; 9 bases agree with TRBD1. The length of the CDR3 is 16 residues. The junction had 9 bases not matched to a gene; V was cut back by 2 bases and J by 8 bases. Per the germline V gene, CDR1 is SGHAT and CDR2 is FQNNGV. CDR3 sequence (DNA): TGTGCCAGCAGCTTAAATCCGGGACAGGGAGGAGAAAAACTGTTTTTT. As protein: CASSLNPGQGGEKLFF.

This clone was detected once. The CDR3 region has the DNA TGTGCCAGCAGTCGGGACAACCGCAGGGGCGAGCAGTACTTC. Translation gives CASSRDNRRGEQYF. The chain has TRBV6-5 and TRBJ2-7; D is perhaps TRBD1 (6 bases). This CDR3 is built from 14 residues. The germline gives CDR1 MNHEY, CDR2 SVGAGI. The ends were cut back, 5 bases at V and 6 bases at J, with 17 bases in the middle.

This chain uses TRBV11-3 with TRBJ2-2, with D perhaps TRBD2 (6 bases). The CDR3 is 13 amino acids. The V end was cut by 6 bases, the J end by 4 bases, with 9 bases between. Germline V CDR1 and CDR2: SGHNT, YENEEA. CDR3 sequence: CASRREVTGELFF. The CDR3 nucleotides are TGTGCCAGCAGGAGGGAGGTCACCGGGGAGCTGTTTTTT.